This T cell receptor beta chain was found in a study of cytomegalovirus exposure and HLA in healthy donors. Primers included in the PCR were 60 Vbeta and 13 Jbeta primers. Using immunoSEQ multiplex PCR, the repertoire was profiled, and TCRdb retains in-frame clones only, with some absent. The sample carries about 180,000 clones, about 80% recorded once. The CDR3 is 15 amino acids. The germline V and J ends were trimmed by 0 bases and 3 bases, with 9 bases remaining between them. Germline V gives CDR1 LNHDA, CDR2 SQIVND (reference sequence). This clone has only one observation. The sequencing input was PBMCs. This clonotype was sampled from a man between 25 and 39 years old in good health and CMV-seronegative. The chain is built from TRBV19 and TRBJ1-5, with D possibly matching TRBD1 (5 bases). The CDR3, as DNA: TGTGCCAGTAGTATAGACGGGGGTCCCAATCAGCCCCAGCATTTT. Protein: CASSIDGGPNQPQHF. Combining the CDR3 with reference TRBV19 and TRBJ1-5 gives the whole variable domain DGGITQSPKYLFRKEGQNVTLSCEQNLNHDAMYWYRQDPGQGLRLIYYSQIVNDFQKGDIAEGYSVSREKKESFPLTVTSAQKNPTAFYLCASSIDGGPNQPQHFGDGTRLSIL.